This T cell receptor beta chain derives from a study of T cell repertoires in cytomegalovirus infection (dated by TCRdb to between 2017 and 2020). In the study overall: Alongside well-studied HLA-B-restricted epitopes, the peptide stimulations were aimed at recently identified HLA-C-restricted CMV epitopes, whose presentation resists viral immunomodulation. Donor HLA type was relevant to the analysis, because carriage of CMV infection together with the matching HLA type was indicated by public TCR beta signatures. What the work shows at the level of the full study, not this receptor alone: In the ex vivo response, HLA-C-restricted CMV-specific TCR beta clonotypes were dominant, and in two of eight donors the single most frequent clonotype came from this HLA-C-restricted group. Cumulative frequency of public TCR beta family members discriminated carriers of CMV infection plus the relevant HLA type in this cohort and an independent 352-donor cohort.

With respect to this clonotype: Its antigen remains undetermined. Within one base of it there is no much larger clone, and no base qualities were kept.

Cut back by 3 bases and 5 bases, the V and J ends lie 20 bases apart. As encoded in the germline V gene, CDR1 is SGHTA while CDR2 is FQGNSA. The CDR3 measures 17 amino acids from cysteine to phenylalanine. Of the read, only the CDR3 DNA is kept; its 51 bases are in frame from base 1. TCRdb names Illumina HiSeq 1500 as the instrument used. TCRdb ran its own pipeline on the public reads, namely fastp trimming at Q25 and MiXCR clone calling, and kept in-frame beta chains. Identical CDR3 protein sequences are pooled into one entry, listed with their most common genes and DNA. The sample records hundreds of thousands of distinct CDR3 sequences, under 45% of which are singletons. 35% to 50% of the sample goes to the ten largest clones. The treatment or condition label on this specimen signifies: in vitro stimulation with specific CMV peptide epitopes to enrich CMV-specific T cells.

The source of this sequence is a human donor in good health (CMV status not recorded). Some clones in this sample may be carry-over from other donors' samples. Recombination linked TRBV7-2 to TRBJ1-5; the D gene remains uncertain. The sequencing used cultured PBMCs, collected from culture after CMV antigen stimulation. The CDR3 reads CASSLGMSGIPDQPQHF. The nucleotide sequence is given as TGTGCCAGCAGCTTGGGGATGTCAGGTATTCCTGATCAGCCCCAGCATTTT.